Sequencing of this T cell receptor beta chain was carried out in a study of cytomegalovirus exposure and HLA in healthy donors. Germline CDR1 and CDR2: KGHSH and LQKENI. Trimming left V 3 bases short and J 7 bases short, with 12 bases between. The CDR3 runs 13 residues. This PCR relied on a set of 60 Vbeta primers and 13 Jbeta primers. The assay was immunoSEQ multiplex PCR, and TCRdb's table has in-frame clones only and misses some. Of roughly 150,000 clones in the sample, 73% are singletons; the top ten hold 5% to 5.5%. Overall study findings and caveats: In a later analysis, a genetic analysis reported fewer productive-TCR N-insertions in an Asian-associated ancestry cluster than the cohort average. By a later analysis, the bulk of CMV-associated TCR beta chains appeared HLA-restricted. A prior analysis recorded that most TCR beta V segments were productive about 87% or about 30% of the time.

Samples came from healthy bone marrow donors. Worth noting for this clone: What it binds is not known.

This TCR was recovered from a woman aged 18 to 35 in good health and CMV-seropositive. This sequence joins TRBV18 and TRBJ1-1; D not resolved. The sample consisted of PBMCs. The CDR3 sequence is CASSPSRELEAFF. CDR3 DNA sequence: TGTGCCAGCTCACCCTCCCGGGAGCTTGAAGCTTTCTTT.